This paragraph covers one T cell receptor beta chain sequence. The sample is drawn from a study of blood T cells in healthy people across ages. Together with a sample-barcoded 5' primer, a J-beta primer mix was included in a second PCR lasting about 7 to 11 cycles. TCRdb re-called the 5' RACE reads with MiXCR, one entry per CDR3 protein. Here the sample spans approximately 800,000 distinct CDR3 sequences, about 59% being singletons. This receptor was obtained from a man aged 25-40 years in good health. Sequencing input: blood.

CDR3: CASSPRRTSGYNEQFF. CDR3 DNA sequence: TGTGCCAGCAGCCCCAGGCGGACTAGCGGATACAATGAGCAGTTCTTC. This chain links TRBV28 with TRBJ2-1; TRBD2 agrees at 10 bases. Trimming cost V 6 bases and J 4 bases; bases outside gene matches: 9. Per germline, CDR1 MDHEN and CDR2 SYDVKM. The CDR3 is 16 amino acids.